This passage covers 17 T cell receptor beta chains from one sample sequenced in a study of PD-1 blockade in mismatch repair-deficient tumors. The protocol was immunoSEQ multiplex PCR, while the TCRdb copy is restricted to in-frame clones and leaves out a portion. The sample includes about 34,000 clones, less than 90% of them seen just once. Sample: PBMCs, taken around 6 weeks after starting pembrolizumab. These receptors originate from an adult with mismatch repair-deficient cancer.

In DNA form, the CDR3 reads TGTGCCAGCAGTTACTCGGCTAGGACTAATGAAAAACTGTTTTTT. It encodes CASSYSARTNEKLFF. J is TRBJ1-4 and V is TRBV6-5; D remains unclear. The CDR3 has 15 amino acids. CDR1 MNHEY and CDR2 SVGAGI come from the germline V gene. V gave up 0 bases and J gave up 2 bases, with 7 bases separating them.

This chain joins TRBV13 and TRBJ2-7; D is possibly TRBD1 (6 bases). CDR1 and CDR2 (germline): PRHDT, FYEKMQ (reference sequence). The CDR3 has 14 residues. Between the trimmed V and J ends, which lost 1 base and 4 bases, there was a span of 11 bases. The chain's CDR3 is CASSLVSQGYEQYF. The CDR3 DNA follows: TGTGCCAGCAGCTTAGTGTCCCAGGGGTACGAGCAGTACTTC.

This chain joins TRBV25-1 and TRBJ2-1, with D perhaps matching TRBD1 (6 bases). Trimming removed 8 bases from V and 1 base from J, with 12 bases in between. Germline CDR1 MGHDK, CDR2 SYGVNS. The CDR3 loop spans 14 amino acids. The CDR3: CASHRAGSYNEQFF. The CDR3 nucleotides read TGTGCCAGCCACAGGGCTGGGTCCTACAATGAGCAGTTCTTC.

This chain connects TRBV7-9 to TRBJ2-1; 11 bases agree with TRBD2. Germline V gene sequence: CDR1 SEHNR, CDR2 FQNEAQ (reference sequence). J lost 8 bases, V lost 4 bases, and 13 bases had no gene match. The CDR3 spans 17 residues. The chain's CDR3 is CASSSLAGVGLRDEQFF. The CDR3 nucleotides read TGTGCCAGCAGCTCACTAGCGGGAGTTGGGCTACGGGATGAGCAGTTCTTC.

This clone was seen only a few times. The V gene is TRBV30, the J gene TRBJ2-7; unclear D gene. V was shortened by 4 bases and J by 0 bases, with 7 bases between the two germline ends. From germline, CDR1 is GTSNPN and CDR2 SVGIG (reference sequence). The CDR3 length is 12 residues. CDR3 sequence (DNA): TGTGCCTGGAATGTCGGCTCCTACGAGCAGTACTTC. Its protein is CAWNVGSYEQYF. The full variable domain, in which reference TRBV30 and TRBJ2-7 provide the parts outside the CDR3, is SQTIHQWPATLVQPVGSPLSLECTVEGTSNPNLYWYRQAAGRGLQLLFYSVGIGQISSEVPQNLSASRPQDRQFILSSKKLLLSDSGFYLCAWNVGSYEQYFGPGTRLTVT.

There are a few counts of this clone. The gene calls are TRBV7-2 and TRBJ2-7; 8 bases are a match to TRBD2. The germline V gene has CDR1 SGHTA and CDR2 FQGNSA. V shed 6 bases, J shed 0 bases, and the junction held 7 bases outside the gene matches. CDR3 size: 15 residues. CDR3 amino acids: CASSPTSGRSYEQYF. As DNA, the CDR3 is TGTGCCAGCAGTCCCACTAGCGGCCGCTCCTACGAGCAGTACTTC.

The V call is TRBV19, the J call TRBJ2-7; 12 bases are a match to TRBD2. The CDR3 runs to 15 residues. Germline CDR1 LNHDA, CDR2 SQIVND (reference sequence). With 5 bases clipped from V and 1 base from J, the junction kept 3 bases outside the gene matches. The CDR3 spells CASSLGLAGSYEQYF. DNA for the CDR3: TGTGCCAGTAGTTTAGGACTAGCGGGATCCTACGAGCAGTACTTC.

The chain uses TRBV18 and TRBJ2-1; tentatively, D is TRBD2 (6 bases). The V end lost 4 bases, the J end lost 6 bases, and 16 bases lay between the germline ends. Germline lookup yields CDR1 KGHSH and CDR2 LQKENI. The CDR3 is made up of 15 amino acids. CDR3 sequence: CASSQRLVLFNEQFF. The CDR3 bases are TGTGCCAGCTCACAAAGACTAGTCCTATTCAATGAGCAGTTCTTC.

CDR3 in DNA: TGTGCCAGCAGCCTTTGGAGCGGAGAGACCCAGTACTTC. The encoded protein is CASSLWSGETQYF. This rearrangement joins TRBV11-3 to TRBJ2-5; a possible D gene is TRBD2 (5 bases). V lost 5 bases and J 4 bases, leaving 11 bases between the germline ends. There are 13 residues in the CDR3. The germline V gene has CDR1 SGHNT and CDR2 YENEEA.

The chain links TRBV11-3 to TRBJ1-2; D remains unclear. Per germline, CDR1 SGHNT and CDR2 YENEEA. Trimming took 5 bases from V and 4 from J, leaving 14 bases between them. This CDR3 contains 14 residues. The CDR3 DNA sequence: TGTGCCAGCAGCCCCCGAGTGGGCTCCTATGGCTACACCTTC. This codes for CASSPRVGSYGYTF.

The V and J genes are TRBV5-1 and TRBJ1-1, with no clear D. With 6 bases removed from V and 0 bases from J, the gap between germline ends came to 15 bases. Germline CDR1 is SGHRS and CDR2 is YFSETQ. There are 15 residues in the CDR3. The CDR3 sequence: CASTPWAGMNTEAFF. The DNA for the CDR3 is TGCGCCAGCACCCCCTGGGCGGGGATGAACACTGAAGCTTTCTTT.

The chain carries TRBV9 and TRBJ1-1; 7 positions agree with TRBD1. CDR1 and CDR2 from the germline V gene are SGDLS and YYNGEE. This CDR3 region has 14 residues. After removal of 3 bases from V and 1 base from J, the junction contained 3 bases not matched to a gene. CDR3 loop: CASSATGENTEAFF. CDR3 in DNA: TGTGCCAGCAGCGCCACAGGGGAGAACACTGAAGCTTTCTTT.

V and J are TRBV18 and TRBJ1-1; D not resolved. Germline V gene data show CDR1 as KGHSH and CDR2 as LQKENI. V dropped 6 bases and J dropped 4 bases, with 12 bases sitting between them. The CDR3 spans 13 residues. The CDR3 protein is CASSREEGTEAFF. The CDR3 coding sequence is TGTGCCAGCTCCCGAGAGGAGGGCACTGAAGCTTTCTTT.

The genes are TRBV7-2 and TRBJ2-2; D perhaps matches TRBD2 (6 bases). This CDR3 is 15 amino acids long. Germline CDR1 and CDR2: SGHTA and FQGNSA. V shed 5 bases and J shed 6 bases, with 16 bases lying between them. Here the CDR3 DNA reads TGTGCCAGCAGCCCGCTGGTAACGGGAGCCGGGGAGCTGTTTTTT. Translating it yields CASSPLVTGAGELFF.

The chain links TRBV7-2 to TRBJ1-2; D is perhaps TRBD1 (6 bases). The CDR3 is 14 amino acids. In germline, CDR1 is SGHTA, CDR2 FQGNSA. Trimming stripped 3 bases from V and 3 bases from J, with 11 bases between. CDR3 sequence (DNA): TGTGCCAGCAGCTTCACCCAGGGGTACTATGGCTACACCTTC. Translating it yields CASSFTQGYYGYTF.

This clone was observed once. The CDR3 bases are TGTGCCAGCAGCCAAGTACTAGCGGGGAACGCCGCTAGCACAGATACGCAGTATTTT. As protein: CASSQVLAGNAASTDTQYF. The V call is TRBV16, the J call TRBJ2-3; TRBD2 aligns across 10 bases. Germline V gene sequence: CDR1 KGHSY, CDR2 FQNENV. CDR3 length: 19 residues. The V and J ends lost 2 bases and 0 bases, in that order; junction bases with no gene match: 11. Supplemented by reference TRBV16 and TRBJ2-3, the full variable domain reads GEEVAQTPKHLVRGEGQKAKLYCAPIKGHSYVFWYQQVLKNEFKFLISFQNENVFDETGMPKERFSAKCLPNSPCSLEIQATKLEDSAVYFCASSQVLAGNAASTDTQYFGPGTRLTVL.

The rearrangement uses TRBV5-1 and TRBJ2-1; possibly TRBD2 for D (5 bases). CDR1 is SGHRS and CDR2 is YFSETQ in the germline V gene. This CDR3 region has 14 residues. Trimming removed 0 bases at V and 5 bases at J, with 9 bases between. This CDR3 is CASSLAVANNEQFF. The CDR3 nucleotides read TGCGCCAGCAGCTTGGCTGTAGCGAACAATGAGCAGTTCTTC.